Sequencing of this T cell receptor beta chain was carried out in a study of CD8+ T cells in alopecia areata. About the research overall: Each day, treated patients took oral tofacitinib twice, at 5 to 10 mg per dose. Treated patients' severity was scored by percentage of affected scalp area. Study-wide points: Clonality in the scalp and expanded CD8+ clones ranked among the top 100 were significantly decreased by tofacitinib.

Isolated RNA was reverse transcribed into cDNA used as the sequencing template. Profiled with immunoSEQ multiplex PCR; TCRdb holds only in-frame clones, not every one. Among around 190,000 clones, approximately 57% were seen once, and the ten largest hold under 1.2%. The treatment is: oral pan-JAK inhibitor, 5-10 mg twice daily. V was pared by 0 bases and J by 1 base, with 13 bases between. Germline V gene data show CDR1 as SGDLS and CDR2 as YYNGEE. The CDR3 is 16 amino acids. Comments on this clone: What it binds is unknown.

This receptor was taken from a human donor with alopecia areata. Sequencing was performed on CD4+ T cells sorted from blood, taken at week 24, from a patient treated with tofacitinib. The chain joins TRBV9 to TRBJ2-5; perhaps TRBD1 as D (5 bases). Written as DNA, the CDR3 is TGTGCCAGCAGCGTAGCCCCGTCAGGGCTCCAAGAGACCCAGTACTTC. It encodes CASSVAPSGLQETQYF.